These T cell receptor beta chains were read from a single sample in a study of cytomegalovirus exposure and HLA in healthy donors. This table comes from immunoSEQ multiplex PCR, and its TCRdb copy is limited to in-frame clones, with some not included. The sample consists of about 250,000 clones, around 83% of them appearing once. Sequenced sample: PBMCs. These receptor sequences come from a girl under 10 years old in good health and CMV-seronegative. CDR3s include the opening cysteine and the closing phenylalanine or tryptophan. Each record gives: D gene, V gene, clone size, J gene, CDR3 DNA, CDR3 protein. A D gene is named only where the DNA matches it firmly. The size field is filled for only some rows; it gives once, few, many or a size class.

D gene: TRBD1; V gene: TRBV5-6; clone size: few; J gene: TRBJ1-2; CDR3 DNA: TGTGCCAGCAGCGCGACAGGGTATGGCTACACCTTC; CDR3 protein: CASSATGYGYTF
D gene: .; V gene: TRBV10-1; clone size: .; J gene: TRBJ2-7; CDR3 DNA: TGCGCCAGCAGTTGGGGCGGCGAGCAGTACTTC; CDR3 protein: CASSWGGEQYF
D gene: .; V gene: TRBV2; clone size: .; J gene: TRBJ1-5; CDR3 DNA: TGTGCCAGCAGGAACGGGGGTAGAGATCAGCCCCAGCATTTT; CDR3 protein: CASRNGGRDQPQHF
D gene: .; V gene: TRBV18; clone size: .; J gene: TRBJ1-1; CDR3 DNA: TGTGCCAGCTCACCTAAAGTTCCCCAGGGCCTCCTTGAAGCTTTCTTT; CDR3 protein: CASSPKVPQGLLEAFF
D gene: TRBD1; V gene: TRBV15; clone size: once; J gene: TRBJ2-4; CDR3 DNA: TGTGCCACCAGCCCCCGGGACAGGGGGATTAACATTCAGTACTTC; CDR3 protein: CATSPRDRGINIQYF
D gene: .; V gene: TRBV6-1; clone size: .; J gene: TRBJ1-1; CDR3 DNA: TGTGCCAGCAGTGAATTAAGTCGGGTCAGCGCTGAAGCTTTCTTT; CDR3 protein: CASSELSRVSAEAFF
D gene: TRBD2; V gene: TRBV4-1; clone size: .; J gene: TRBJ2-1; CDR3 DNA: TGCGCCAGCAGCCAAGCTAGGAAGACTAGCGGGATTTACAATGAGCAGTTCTTC; CDR3 protein: CASSQARKTSGIYNEQFF
D gene: .; V gene: TRBV12-5; clone size: .; J gene: TRBJ1-1; CDR3 DNA: TGTGCTAGTGGTTTGGTACTTCACCGGGAGAACACTGAAGCTTTCTTT; CDR3 protein: CASGLVLHRENTEAFF
D gene: .; V gene: TRBV28; clone size: .; J gene: TRBJ2-7; CDR3 DNA: TGTGCCAGCTCCCTGCTGGGCAGAGTGAACGAGCAGTACTTC; CDR3 protein: CASSLLGRVNEQYF
D gene: .; V gene: TRBV7-9; clone size: .; J gene: TRBJ1-5; CDR3 DNA: TGTGCCAGCAGCGCCGAGGGACAAACTGGGCCCCAGCATTTT; CDR3 protein: CASSAEGQTGPQHF
D gene: .; V gene: TRBV11-2; clone size: .; J gene: TRBJ2-3; CDR3 DNA: TGTGCCAGCAGCTTACCCCAGACTAGCACAGATACGCAGTATTTT; CDR3 protein: CASSLPQTSTDTQYF
D gene: TRBD1; V gene: TRBV6-6; clone size: .; J gene: TRBJ2-1; CDR3 DNA: TGTGCCAGCAGACCCGGGACAGGGGGTAGGAATGAGCAGTTCTTC; CDR3 protein: CASRPGTGGRNEQFF
D gene: .; V gene: TRBV9; clone size: .; J gene: TRBJ1-1; CDR3 DNA: TGTGCCAGCAGCGTAGACAGCATGAACACTGAAGCTTTCTTT; CDR3 protein: CASSVDSMNTEAFF
D gene: .; V gene: TRBV27; clone size: .; J gene: TRBJ2-1; CDR3 DNA: TGTGCCAGCAGTTCGCTACAGAGCTCCTACAATGAGCAGTTCTTC; CDR3 protein: CASSSLQSSYNEQFF
D gene: .; V gene: TRBV30; clone size: .; J gene: TRBJ2-3; CDR3 DNA: TGTGCCCCCCTAGACAGGCCGCCTTACACAGATACGCAGTATTTT; CDR3 protein: CAPLDRPPYTDTQYF
D gene: TRBD1; V gene: TRBV5-1; clone size: .; J gene: TRBJ2-5; CDR3 DNA: TGCGCCAGCAGCTTGAACGGACAGGGCGGGGAGACCCAGTACTTC; CDR3 protein: CASSLNGQGGETQYF
D gene: TRBD1; V gene: TRBV19; clone size: .; J gene: TRBJ2-2; CDR3 DNA: TGTGCCAGTATGTTGTTAGGACAGGGACGACAGAACACCGGGGAGCTGTTTTTT; CDR3 protein: CASMLLGQGRQNTGELFF
D gene: .; V gene: TRBV7-2; clone size: .; J gene: TRBJ1-2; CDR3 DNA: TGTGCCAGCAGCTTCCGACATCCTGGCTACACCTTC; CDR3 protein: CASSFRHPGYTF
D gene: TRBD1; V gene: TRBV10-3; clone size: .; J gene: TRBJ2-7; CDR3 DNA: TGTGCCACCTTATTGGGACAGGGCTCCTACGAGCAGTACTTC; CDR3 protein: CATLLGQGSYEQYF
D gene: .; V gene: TRBV14; clone size: .; J gene: TRBJ1-3; CDR3 DNA: TGTGCCAGCAGCCAAGAAGGAGTCGGCCAGTCGGAGAGCTCTGGAAACACCATATATTTT; CDR3 protein: CASSQEGVGQSESSGNTIYF
D gene: .; V gene: TRBV29-1; clone size: .; J gene: TRBJ1-5; CDR3 DNA: TGCAGCGTCATTACCGGGGTCAATCAGCCCCAGCATTTT; CDR3 protein: CSVITGVNQPQHF